The 11 T cell receptor beta chains below were found in one sample sequenced in a study of shared clonotypes between healthy human individuals. Measured with immunoSEQ multiplex PCR; TCRdb has only the in-frame clones, and not every one. Of around 2.5 million clones in the sample, 93% are singletons; the top ten hold about 0.34%. Sequenced material: naive CD4+ T cells from PBMCs. Subset meaning: CD45RA+ positively selected. The origin of the receptors is a man between 18 and 35 years old in good health. Some clones in this sample may be carry-over from other donors' samples.

CDR3 loop: CATTPGQLNYGYTF. CDR3 DNA: TGTGCCACCACTCCGGGACAGCTTAACTATGGCTACACCTTC. This chain links TRBV6-5 with TRBJ1-2; TRBD1 aligns across 7 bases. CDR3 length: 14 amino acids. V was clipped by 10 bases and J by 1 base; unmatched bases: 9. Germline values: CDR1 MNHEY, CDR2 SVGAGI.

This rearrangement joins TRBV5-1 to TRBJ2-2, with 13 positions matching TRBD2. From germline, CDR1 is SGHRS and CDR2 YFSETQ. The J segment lost 5 bases and the V segment lost 1 base, leaving 5 bases of the junction unmatched. The CDR3 length is 17 residues. The CDR3 reads CASSLPQLAGGTGELFF. The CDR3 bases are TGCGCCAGCAGCTTGCCCCAACTAGCGGGAGGGACCGGGGAGCTGTTTTTT. Looking up the rest from reference TRBV5-1 and TRBJ2-2 gives the full variable domain: KAGVTQTPRYLIKTRGQQVTLSCSPISGHRSVSWYQQTPGQGLQFLFEYFSETQRNKGNFPGRFSGRQFSNSRSEMNVSTLELGDSALYLCASSLPQLAGGTGELFFGEGSRLTVL.

The J gene is TRBJ1-2, the V gene TRBV28, with D possibly being TRBD1 (5 bases). This CDR3 is built from 16 residues. The germline CDR1 and CDR2 sequences are MDHEN and SYDVKM. Trimming stripped 7 bases from V and 3 bases from J, with 21 bases between. CDR3: CASTSRPGPRDYGYTF. The CDR3 DNA reads TGTGCCAGCACCTCGCGACCGGGACCGCGGGACTATGGCTACACCTTC.

The chain links TRBV5-8 to TRBJ2-7; D remains unclear. This CDR3 contains 13 residues. V shed 7 bases and J shed 0 bases, with 11 bases lying between them. Germline CDR1 reads SGHTS; CDR2 reads YDEGEE. The CDR3 sequence is CASRPTSSYEQYF. The CDR3 nucleotides read TGTGCCAGCCGACCGACCTCCTCCTACGAGCAGTACTTC.

The genes are TRBV19 and TRBJ1-2; TRBD1 agrees at 12 bases. CDR3 length equals 15 residues. Germline CDR1 and CDR2: LNHDA and SQIVND (reference sequence). The V gene end was trimmed by 4 bases and the J gene end by 5 bases; junction bases not matched to a gene: 5. CDR3 residues: CASSTPGQGAYGYTF. CDR3 in DNA: TGTGCCAGTAGTACTCCGGGACAGGGGGCTTATGGCTACACCTTC. Based on the CDR3 plus reference TRBV19 and TRBJ1-2, the full variable domain is DGGITQSPKYLFRKEGQNVTLSCEQNLNHDAMYWYRQDPGQGLRLIYYSQIVNDFQKGDIAEGYSVSREKKESFPLTVTSAQKNPTAFYLCASSTPGQGAYGYTFGSGTRLTVV.

The chain couples TRBV12-5 to TRBJ1-2; the D is unclear. CDR1 and CDR2 (germline): LGHNT, FRNRAP. The CDR3 runs 12 residues. V was cut by 9 bases and J by 0 bases, with 8 bases left in between. The DNA for the CDR3 is TGTGCTAGCTACGGGGCTAACTATGGCTACACCTTC. Its translation: CASYGANYGYTF.

The rearrangement uses TRBV29-1 and TRBJ2-3, with TRBD1 identical over 11 bases. V lost 7 bases, J lost 1 base, and 4 bases stayed unmatched. The CDR3 has 14 amino acids. Germline CDR1 is SQVTM and CDR2 is ANQGSEA. The CDR3 nucleotides are TGCAGCGGAGGACAGGGGGCTCGCACAGATACGCAGTATTTT. Residues: CSGGQGARTDTQYF.

The V call is TRBV2, the J call TRBJ2-5; 12 nucleotides align to TRBD1. The CDR3 sequence is 14 residues long. Trimming took 8 bases from V and 6 from J; bases not matched to a gene: 7. Germline CDR1 reads SNHLY; CDR2 reads FYNNEI. The CDR3, as DNA: TGTGCCAGCCAAGCGGGACAGGGGGCGAAGACCCAGTACTTC. It specifies CASQAGQGAKTQYF.

The chain carries TRBV15 and TRBJ2-3; no clear D gene. This CDR3 is built from 13 residues. Trimming took 0 bases from V and 6 from J, leaving 7 bases between them. Germline lookup yields CDR1 LNHNV and CDR2 YYDKDF (reference sequence). CDR3 region: CATSREYRDTQYF. DNA for the CDR3: TGTGCCACCAGCAGAGAATATAGGGATACGCAGTATTTT.

The chain joins TRBV27 to TRBJ1-1, with D tentatively TRBD1 (5 bases). Trimming removed 0 bases from V and 11 bases from J, with 22 bases in between. The CDR3 contains 16 residues. The V gene's germline CDR1 is MNHEY and CDR2 SMNVEV (reference sequence). In DNA, the CDR3 is TGTGCCAGCAGTTTATCCCCCGACACTAACACTTGGGGGGCTTTCTTT. This codes for CASSLSPDTNTWGAFF.

The CDR3 nucleotides read TGTGCCAGCAGTTATAATGGGTTCCCAGATACGCAGTATTTT. It specifies CASSYNGFPDTQYF. V and J are TRBV7-3 and TRBJ2-3; D is uncertain. Germline-derived CDR1 and CDR2 are SGHTA and FQGTGA. The CDR3 runs to 14 residues. Deletions cut 6 bases from V and 4 bases from J, with 14 bases between. Variable domain in full (rest from reference TRBV7-3 and TRBJ2-3): GAGVSQTPSNKVTEKGKYVELRCDPISGHTALYWYRQSLGQGPEFLIYFQGTGAADDSGLPNDRFFAVRPEGSVSTLKIQRTERGDSAVYLCASSYNGFPDTQYFGPGTRLTVL.